A selection of T cell receptor beta chains follows, all from one sample in a study of memory CD4+ T cells and cytomegalovirus serostatus. Assay used: immunoSEQ multiplex PCR; TCRdb lists only in-frame clones, some missing. The sample has approximately 50,000 clones; around four fifths are singletons. The sample taken for sequencing was memory CD4+ T cells from blood. All receptors come from an adult in good health and CMV-seronegative. The CDR3 runs from the conserved cysteine through the conserved F or W. Fields, in order: J gene, clone size, V gene, D gene, CDR3 DNA, CDR3 protein. D genes are given only for firm matches. Size is omitted from some rows. Given values are once, few, many or a class for expanded clones.

>TRBJ1-2|.|TRBV7-9|.
TGTGCCAGCAGCCTCGGCACCGACAGGGGCTACACCTTC
CASSLGTDRGYTF
>TRBJ1-3|.|TRBV7-2|.
TGTGCCAGCAGCCTAGGGGGGCAGTCTGGAAACACCATATATTTT
CASSLGGQSGNTIYF
>TRBJ2-1|.|TRBV5-4|.
TGTGCCAGCAGGTTTAATAGGGGTACTGAGCAGTTCTTC
CASRFNRGTEQFF
>TRBJ2-3|.|TRBV11-1|.
TGTGCCAGCAGCCCCAGGGTAAGCGGAAGCACAGATACGCAGTATTTT
CASSPRVSGSTDTQYF
>TRBJ1-1|.|TRBV2|.
TGTGCCAGCAAAGGGGAAACGAACACTGAAGCTTTCTTT
CASKGETNTEAFF
>TRBJ2-5|.|TRBV5-1|.
TGCGCCAGCAGTCTATACGACCAAGAGACCCAGTACTTC
CASSLYDQETQYF
>TRBJ1-4|.|TRBV28|TRBD1
TGTGCCAGCCGGGACAGGGTGAATGAAAAACTGTTTTTT
CASRDRVNEKLFF
>TRBJ1-1|.|TRBV11-2|TRBD1
TGTGCCAGCAGCCGGACAGGGGTTACTGAAGCTTTCTTT
CASSRTGVTEAFF
>TRBJ2-6|.|TRBV14|.
TGTGCCAGCAGCTCCGGGGCCCGGGGTCGACCTGGGGCCAACGTCCTGACTTTC
CASSSGARGRPGANVLTF
>TRBJ2-7|.|TRBV5-1|TRBD1
TGCGCCAGCAGCTTAGGCAGGGGGATCCCCCCTTTCGGCTACGAGCAGTACTTC
CASSLGRGIPPFGYEQYF
>TRBJ2-5|.|TRBV7-3|.
TGTGCCAGCAGCTTAACCCGTCAAGAGACCCAGTACTTC
CASSLTRQETQYF
>TRBJ2-1|.|TRBV2|TRBD2
TGTGCCAGCAGCCTGACCAGCGGGACTAATGAGCAGTTCTTC
CASSLTSGTNEQFF
>TRBJ2-5|.|TRBV7-2|.
TGTGCCAGCAGCCCCCAAGGGCAGGTGCAGACCCAGTACTTC
CASSPQGQVQTQYF
>TRBJ2-7|.|TRBV7-2|.
TGTGCCAGCAGTCGGTCTGATGGCTCCTACGAGCAGTACTTC
CASSRSDGSYEQYF
>TRBJ2-7|.|TRBV7-8|TRBD2
TGTGCCAGCAGCCAAGAAGGGACTAGCGGGAGATACGACGAGCAGTACTTC
CASSQEGTSGRYDEQYF
>TRBJ1-1|few|TRBV30|TRBD1
TGTGCCTGGAGGGGACAGGGGTGGTATCCGAGGGCTTTCTTT
CAWRGQGWYPRAFF
>TRBJ1-1|.|TRBV10-1|.
TGCGCCAGCAGTGAGCGTGTAGCTTCCGAAGCTTTCTTT
CASSERVASEAFF
>TRBJ2-1|.|TRBV9|TRBD2
TGTGCCAGCAGCGGAAGACTAGCGGGAGCTCTCAATGAGCAGTTCTTC
CASSGRLAGALNEQFF
>TRBJ1-1|.|TRBV20-1|.
TGCAGTGCTGGACGGCACACTGAAGCTTTCTTT
CSAGRHTEAFF
>TRBJ2-3|.|TRBV6-6|TRBD2
TGTGCCAGCAGTCCCCCTAGCGGGAGGGCGAGGGATACGCAGTATTTT
CASSPPSGRARDTQYF
>TRBJ1-1|.|TRBV18|.
TGTGCCAGCTCACCACCTAAGGGTTTCGTTGAAGCTTTCTTT
CASSPPKGFVEAFF
>TRBJ2-5|.|TRBV25-1|.
TGTGCCAGCAGTGAATCGAAGAGCGGGCAATGGGAGACCCAGTACTTC
CASSESKSGQWETQYF
>TRBJ2-5|.|TRBV5-1|TRBD1
TGCGCCAGCAGCTCCGGACAGGGGATCCAAGAGACCCAGTACTTC
CASSSGQGIQETQYF
>TRBJ2-1|.|TRBV7-8|.
TGTGCCAGCAGCCCGAGGGGGGCACAGGGAAATGAGCAGTTCTTC
CASSPRGAQGNEQFF
>TRBJ1-4|.|TRBV19|TRBD1
TGTGCCAGTAGTATTGGACAGGGTGAAAAACTGTTTTTT
CASSIGQGEKLFF
>TRBJ2-1|.|TRBV18|TRBD2
TGTGCCAGCTCACCGGGACTAGATAGCTCCTACAATGAGCAGTTCTTC
CASSPGLDSSYNEQFF
>TRBJ2-1|.|TRBV4-1|.
TGCGCCAGCAGCAGCTATACCTACAATGAGCAGTTCTTC
CASSSYTYNEQFF
>TRBJ2-7|.|TRBV10-2|TRBD1
TGCGCCAGCAAACGTCCCGGGACAGGGAACGAGCAGTACTTC
CASKRPGTGNEQYF
>TRBJ2-7|.|TRBV7-9|.
TGTGCCAGCAGCTTGTGGGAGGCAGGGCAGTACTTC
CASSLWEAGQYF
>TRBJ1-2|.|TRBV11-2|.
TGTGCCAGCACCCCAGGGACCTATGGCTACACCTTC
CASTPGTYGYTF
>TRBJ2-7|.|TRBV6-1|.
TGTGCCAGCAGTGTTTCGTTCGGCAGCCACTACGAGCAGTACTTC
CASSVSFGSHYEQYF
>TRBJ2-1|once|TRBV10-3|.
TGTGCCATCCGACAGTTAAACAATGAGCAGTTCTTC
CAIRQLNNEQFF
>TRBJ2-1|.|TRBV28|.
TGTGCCAGCAGTTTAGGGAGGACAGGAACCCTAGCGGAGGGGTTCTTC
CASSLGRTGTLAEGFF
>TRBJ2-7|.|TRBV7-6|.
TGTGCCAGCAGCTTAGCGGCTAACTACGAGCAGTACTTC
CASSLAANYEQYF
>TRBJ2-2|few|TRBV7-9|.
TGTGCCAGCAGCTTCGATCGGGTAACCGGGGAGCTGTTTTTT
CASSFDRVTGELFF
>TRBJ2-1|.|TRBV21-1|.
TGTGCCAGCAGCATCCGCCCCCGGCAGTTCTTC
CASSIRPRQFF
>TRBJ2-3|.|TRBV2|.
TGTGCCAGCACCAACGGGGTGGGGGGCGTGAGCACAGATACGCAGTATTTT
CASTNGVGGVSTDTQYF